A selection of T cell receptor beta chains follows, all from one sample in a study of blood T cell repertoires in COVID-19. Clones were sequenced by immunoSEQ multiplex PCR, and TCRdb holds only the in-frame ones, with some missing. Of roughly 190,000 clones detected, approximately 85% appear once; the ten largest clones hold 12%. The sequenced sample was PBMCs or T cells enriched from blood (not recorded which). The receptors were gathered from a man aged 40-49 years who had recovered from COVID-19. Each CDR3 is given with its conserved first and last residue. D genes are given only for firm matches. For some rows the clone size is stated as once, few or many, or as a class when expanded; others skip it.

D: TRBD2
J: TRBJ2-2
length: 16
size: .
V: TRBV5-6
DNA: TGTGCCAGCCTGACTAGCGGGAGGGCCGCCACCGGGGAGCTGTTTTTT
CDR3: CASLTSGRAATGELFF

D: .
J: TRBJ1-5
length: 16
size: few
V: TRBV7-8
DNA: TGTGCCAGCAGCTTAGTGGGGTCGACAGGTACTCAGCCCCAGCATTTT
CDR3: CASSLVGSTGTQPQHF

D: .
J: TRBJ1-1
length: 14
size: once
V: TRBV7-9
DNA: TGTGCCAGCAGCACCGGACTGATGAACACTGAAGCTTTCTTT
CDR3: CASSTGLMNTEAFF

D: TRBD2
J: TRBJ2-3
length: 15
size: .
V: TRBV7-2
DNA: TGTGCCAGCAGCTTTCAGGGACTAGCGGGACCTACGCAGTATTTT
CDR3: CASSFQGLAGPTQYF

D: TRBD2
J: TRBJ2-1
length: 14
size: .
V: TRBV18
DNA: TGTGCCAGCTCACCTTACGGGAGGGGCAATGAGCAGTTCTTC
CDR3: CASSPYGRGNEQFF

D: .
J: TRBJ2-1
length: 14
size: .
V: TRBV19
DNA: TGTGCCAGTAGTTCTAGCTGGACCTACAATGAGCAGTTCTTC
CDR3: CASSSSWTYNEQFF

D: .
J: TRBJ1-1
length: 12
size: .
V: TRBV27
DNA: TGTGCCAGCAGCTTTCCGGGACAAGAAGCTTTCTTT
CDR3: CASSFPGQEAFF

D: TRBD1
J: TRBJ1-4
length: 14
size: .
V: TRBV5-1
DNA: TGCGCCAGCAGCCAGGGACAGGTCGGGGAAAAACTGTTTTTT
CDR3: CASSQGQVGEKLFF

D: .
J: TRBJ2-3
length: 14
size: .
V: TRBV7-2
DNA: TGTGCCAGCAGCTTAGGTCTTAGCACAGATACGCAGTATTTT
CDR3: CASSLGLSTDTQYF

D: .
J: TRBJ1-5
length: 14
size: .
V: TRBV6-5
DNA: TGTGCCAGCAGTTGGGTGGGAGTTAATCAGCCCCAGCATTTT
CDR3: CASSWVGVNQPQHF

D: TRBD1
J: TRBJ1-2
length: 14
size: .
V: TRBV19
DNA: TGTGCCAGTAAGACAGGACAGGGGGGCGATGGCTACACCTTC
CDR3: CASKTGQGGDGYTF

D: .
J: TRBJ1-3
length: 15
size: once
V: TRBV4-1
DNA: TGCGCCAGCAGCCAAGAAGAGCTCTCTGGAAACACCATATATTTT
CDR3: CASSQEELSGNTIYF

D: TRBD1
J: TRBJ1-4
length: 12
size: few
V: TRBV2
DNA: TGTGCCAGCAGTGACCGGGACAGTGTACGGTTTTTT
CDR3: CASSDRDSVRFF

D: TRBD2
J: TRBJ2-7
length: 14
size: .
V: TRBV6-5
DNA: TGTGCCAGCAGTTACTCTTCTAGCGGCTACGAGCAGTACTTC
CDR3: CASSYSSSGYEQYF

D: .
J: TRBJ2-3
length: 14
size: .
V: TRBV7-2
DNA: TGTGCCAGCAGGCCAGGACTACGCACAGATACGCAGTATTTT
CDR3: CASRPGLRTDTQYF

D: .
J: TRBJ2-1
length: 15
size: .
V: TRBV9
DNA: TGTGCCAGCAGCGTAGGTCCGACCGGGAACAATGAGCAGTTCTTC
CDR3: CASSVGPTGNNEQFF

D: .
J: TRBJ1-3
length: 15
size: .
V: TRBV6-5
DNA: TGTGCCAGCACCCAAAGTGTACAGGGAGGAAACACCATATATTTT
CDR3: CASTQSVQGGNTIYF

D: .
J: TRBJ1-2
length: 11
size: .
V: TRBV6-2/TRBV6-3
DNA: TGTGCCAGCAGTCTTAACTATGGCTACACCTTC
CDR3: CASSLNYGYTF

D: TRBD1
J: TRBJ2-2
length: 15
size: .
V: TRBV27
DNA: TGTGCCAGCAGTTCCCCGGGACAGGACACCGGGGAGCTGTTTTTT
CDR3: CASSSPGQDTGELFF

D: .
J: TRBJ2-3
length: 15
size: many
V: TRBV6-4
DNA: TGTGCCAGCAGTGAACTACCCACGGGCACAGATACGCAGTATTTT
CDR3: CASSELPTGTDTQYF

D: .
J: TRBJ1-4
length: 14
size: .
V: TRBV5-1
DNA: TGCGCCAGCAGCCCAGGGCTGTCTAATGAAAAACTGTTTTTT
CDR3: CASSPGLSNEKLFF

D: .
J: TRBJ2-3
length: 14
size: .
V: TRBV10-3
DNA: TGTGCCATCACCACGCGGCCGGGGACAGATACGCAGTATTTT
CDR3: CAITTRPGTDTQYF

D: .
J: TRBJ2-1
length: 13
size: .
V: TRBV12-3/TRBV12-4
DNA: TGTGCCAGCAGTTCTCAGGGTAGGAATGAGCAGTTCTTC
CDR3: CASSSQGRNEQFF

D: .
J: TRBJ2-1
length: 13
size: .
V: TRBV2
DNA: TGTGCCAGCGTCCCTACCCTTTACAATGAGCAGTTCTTC
CDR3: CASVPTLYNEQFF

D: .
J: TRBJ1-1
length: 11
size: .
V: TRBV2
DNA: TGTGCCACCAGGGGAGAGACTGAAGCTTTCTTT
CDR3: CATRGETEAFF

D: .
J: TRBJ1-1
length: 13
size: .
V: TRBV7-9
DNA: TGTGCCAGCAGCTTAAGGGGTGACACTGAAGCTTTCTTT
CDR3: CASSLRGDTEAFF

D: .
J: TRBJ2-3
length: 12
size: few
V: TRBV5-4
DNA: TGTGCCAGCTCGAGAAGCACAGATACGCAGTATTTT
CDR3: CASSRSTDTQYF

D: TRBD2
J: TRBJ2-1
length: 17
size: .
V: TRBV24-1
DNA: TGTGCCACCAGTGACCTCGGACTAGCAGCTACCTACAATGAGCAGTTCTTC
CDR3: CATSDLGLAATYNEQFF

D: TRBD1
J: TRBJ1-3
length: 15
size: .
V: TRBV3-1/TRBV3-2
DNA: TGTGCCAGCAGCCACACCGGACAGGGGGCATACACCATATATTTT
CDR3: CASSHTGQGAYTIYF